This paragraph covers one T cell receptor (beta chain) sequence. This sample stems from a study of control samples from healthy donors and cancer patients. Germline-derived CDR1 and CDR2 are SNHLY and FYNNEI. Trimming took off 4 bases at V and 6 bases at J, with 17 bases between the two ends. CDR3 size: 15 residues. Clones were sequenced by immunoSEQ multiplex PCR, and TCRdb holds only the in-frame ones, with some missing. The sample records roughly 88,000 clones, approximately 89% being singletons. The source material was blood. The sequence derives from a woman in her twenties or thirties in good health. The chain employs TRBV2 and TRBJ2-3; D remains unclear. In DNA, the CDR3 is TGTGCCAGCAGTGCCTCGTTGGGTGAGGTTGATACGCAGTATTTT. Translating it yields CASSASLGEVDTQYF. The complete variable domain, with remaining parts taken from reference TRBV2 and TRBJ2-3, reads EPEVTQTPSHQVTQMGQEVILRCVPISNHLYFYWYRQILGQKVEFLVSFYNNEISEKSEIFDDQFSVERPDGSNFTLKIRSTKLEDSAMYFCASSASLGEVDTQYFGPGTRLTVL.